This T cell receptor beta chain emerged from a study of control samples from healthy donors and cancer patients. In germline, CDR1 is MDHEN, CDR2 SYDVKM. Losses at the gene ends were 3 bases for V and 2 bases for J; bases not matched to a gene: 3. This CDR3 has 14 amino acids. The protocol was immunoSEQ multiplex PCR, while the TCRdb copy is restricted to in-frame clones and leaves out a portion. In the table there are around 150,000 clones, over 95% of which are singletons. Sequenced input: blood. The V gene is TRBV28, the J gene TRBJ1-2; 7 nucleotides agree with TRBD1. This receptor was identified in a woman under 40 in good health. This CDR3 reads CASSLGDRNYGYTF. The CDR3 nucleotides are TGTGCCAGCAGTTTGGGGGACAGAAACTATGGCTACACCTTC.